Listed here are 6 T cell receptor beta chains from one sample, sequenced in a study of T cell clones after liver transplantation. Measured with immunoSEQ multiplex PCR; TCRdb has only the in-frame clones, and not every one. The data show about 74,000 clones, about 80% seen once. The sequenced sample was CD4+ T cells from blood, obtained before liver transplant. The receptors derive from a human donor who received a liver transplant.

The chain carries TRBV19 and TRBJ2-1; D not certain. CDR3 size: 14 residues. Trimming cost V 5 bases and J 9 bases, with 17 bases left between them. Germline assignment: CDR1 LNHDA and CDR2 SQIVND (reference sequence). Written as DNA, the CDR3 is TGTGCCAGTAGTCTTCAGTCTTTTCTTAGTGAGCAGTTCTTC. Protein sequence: CASSLQSFLSEQFF.

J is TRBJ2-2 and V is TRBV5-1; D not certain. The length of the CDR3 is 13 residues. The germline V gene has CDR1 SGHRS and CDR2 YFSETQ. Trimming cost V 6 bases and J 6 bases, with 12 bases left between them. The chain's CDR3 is CASTFLDPGELFF. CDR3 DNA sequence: TGCGCCAGCACTTTTCTAGACCCCGGGGAGCTGTTTTTT.

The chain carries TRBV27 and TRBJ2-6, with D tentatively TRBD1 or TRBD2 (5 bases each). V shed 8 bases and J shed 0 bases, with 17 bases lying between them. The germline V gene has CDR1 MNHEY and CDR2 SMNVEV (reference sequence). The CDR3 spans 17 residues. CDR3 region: CASCRDPWSSGANVLTF. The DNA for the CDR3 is TGTGCCAGCTGTAGGGACCCCTGGAGCTCTGGGGCCAACGTCCTGACTTTC. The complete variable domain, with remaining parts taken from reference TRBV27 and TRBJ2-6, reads EAQVTQNPRYLITVTGKKLTVTCSQNMNHEYMSWYRQDPGLGLRQIYYSMNVEVTDKGDVPEGYKVSRKEKRNFPLILESPSPNQTSLYFCASCRDPWSSGANVLTFGAGSRLTVL.

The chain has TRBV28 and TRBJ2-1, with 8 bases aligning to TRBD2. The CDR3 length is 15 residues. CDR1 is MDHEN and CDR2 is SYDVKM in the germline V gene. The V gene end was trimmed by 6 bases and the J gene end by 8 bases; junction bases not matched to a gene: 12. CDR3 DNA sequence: TGTGCCAGCAGCGCTCCGGGACTAGTTGTCGATGAGCAGTTCTTC. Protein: CASSAPGLVVDEQFF.

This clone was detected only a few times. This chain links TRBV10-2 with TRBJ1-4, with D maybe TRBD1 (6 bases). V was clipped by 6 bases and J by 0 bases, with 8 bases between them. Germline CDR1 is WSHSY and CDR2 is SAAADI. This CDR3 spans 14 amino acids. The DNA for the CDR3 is TGCGCCAGCAGGACAGGCTCAACTAATGAAAAACTGTTTTTT. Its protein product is CASRTGSTNEKLFF.

The CDR3: CASSYQRDGIQYF. CDR3 sequence (DNA): TGTGCCAGCAGCTACCAGCGGGACGGCATTCAGTACTTC. J is TRBJ2-4 and V is TRBV5-4; 7 positions agree with TRBD2. V dropped 3 bases and J dropped 9; count of bases not matched to a gene: 6. This CDR3 has 13 residues. The germline gives CDR1 SGHNT, CDR2 YYREEE (reference sequence).